This T cell receptor (beta chain) was profiled in a study of blood T cells in healthy people across ages. PCR was performed a second time for about 6 to 12 cycles using a sample-barcoded 5' primer and a J-beta primer mix. TCRdb itself ran the 5' RACE reads through MiXCR, one entry per CDR3 protein. The sample holds approximately 770,000 distinct CDR3 sequences, 58% seen once. V was shortened by 1 base and J by 8 bases, with 12 bases between the two germline ends. Looked up from germline, CDR1 is SGHRS and CDR2 is YFSETQ. There are 13 residues in the CDR3. V usage is TRBV5-1 and J usage is TRBJ1-2; D not certain. This TCR was sampled from a man between 25 and 39 years old in good health. Sequenced input: blood. The CDR3 DNA is TGCGCCAGCAGCTTGACAGCCAGTTGGGGCTACACCTTC. This codes for CASSLTASWGYTF.